The T cell receptor beta chain described here comes from a study of T-cell memory formation after mild COVID-19. From the 5' RACE reads, TCRdb called clonotypes with MiXCR, one entry per CDR3 protein. The repertoire holds hundreds of thousands of distinct CDR3 sequences, roughly a sixth seen once, with 8.1% in the top ten. Per germline, CDR1 MNHEY and CDR2 SMNVEV (reference sequence). The CDR3 loop spans 15 amino acids. Trimming took off 10 bases at V and 0 bases at J, with 19 bases between the two ends. The rearrangement joins TRBV27 to TRBJ2-7, with D tentatively TRBD2 (7 bases). The receptor's source is an adult woman who had mild COVID-19 (a few samples of this study predate the infection). Cell type and time point are not known. Sample: PBMCs or a T cell subset sorted from them (not recorded which). The CDR3 loop reads CATTWRGLLSYEQYF. The CDR3 nucleotides read TGTGCCACAACATGGCGGGGGCTCCTCTCCTACGAGCAGTACTTC.